This is a list of T cell receptor beta chains from one sample in a study of T cells in localized non-small cell lung cancer. This table comes from immunoSEQ multiplex PCR, and its TCRdb copy is limited to in-frame clones, with some not included. The sample lists 61,000 or so clones; roughly 90% were seen once. Source: peripheral blood, taken before any cancer treatment. The receptors come from a woman aged 40-69 years with stage I lung adenocarcinoma. The CDR3 runs from the conserved cysteine through the conserved F or W. A D gene is named only where the DNA matches it firmly. Where a row states a size, it is once, few, many or the class of an expanded clone; other rows omit it.

J gene: TRBJ1-4; V gene: TRBV6-5; clone size: once; D gene: NA; CDR3 protein: CASSYRVATNEKLFF; CDR3 DNA: TGTGCCAGCAGTTACAGGGTTGCAACTAATGAGAAACTGTTTTTT
J gene: TRBJ2-5; V gene: TRBV7-2; clone size: NA; D gene: TRBD2; CDR3 protein: CASSLFSGGGQETQYF; CDR3 DNA: TGTGCCAGCAGCTTGTTTAGCGGGGGGGGGCAAGAGACCCAGTACTTC
J gene: TRBJ1-5; V gene: TRBV7-9; clone size: NA; D gene: TRBD1; CDR3 protein: CASSSRGDGNQPQHF; CDR3 DNA: TGTGCCAGCAGCTCCAGGGGGGACGGCAATCAGCCCCAGCATTTT
J gene: TRBJ2-7; V gene: TRBV6-6; clone size: NA; D gene: NA; CDR3 protein: CASSYEQYF; CDR3 DNA: TGTGCCAGCAGTTACGAGCAGTACTTC
J gene: TRBJ2-7; V gene: TRBV4-3; clone size: NA; D gene: TRBD1; CDR3 protein: CASSQEVTGEGYEQYF; CDR3 DNA: TGCGCCAGCAGCCAAGAAGTGACAGGGGAAGGCTACGAGCAGTACTTC
J gene: TRBJ1-6; V gene: TRBV4-3; clone size: NA; D gene: NA; CDR3 protein: CASSQDIGNVPGSPLHF; CDR3 DNA: TGCGCCAGCAGCCAAGATATTGGGAACGTCCCAGGTTCACCCCTCCACTTT
J gene: TRBJ2-7; V gene: TRBV7-2; clone size: NA; D gene: NA; CDR3 protein: CASSLVGGVGYEQYF; CDR3 DNA: TGTGCCAGCAGCTTAGTCGGAGGGGTTGGCTACGAGCAGTACTTC
J gene: TRBJ2-2; V gene: TRBV30; clone size: NA; D gene: TRBD1; CDR3 protein: CAWSYQGAGELFF; CDR3 DNA: TGTGCCTGGAGTTACCAGGGGGCTGGGGAGCTGTTTTTT
J gene: TRBJ2-7; V gene: TRBV19; clone size: few; D gene: NA; CDR3 protein: CASSIEGASFYEQYF; CDR3 DNA: TGTGCCAGTAGTATAGAGGGAGCCAGCTTCTACGAGCAGTACTTC
J gene: TRBJ1-2; V gene: TRBV6-6; clone size: NA; D gene: TRBD1; CDR3 protein: CASRGGTVNYGYTF; CDR3 DNA: TGTGCCAGCAGGGGAGGGACAGTGAACTATGGCTACACCTTC
J gene: TRBJ2-1; V gene: TRBV19; clone size: NA; D gene: TRBD1; CDR3 protein: CASSPPGQGLGNEQFF; CDR3 DNA: TGTGCCAGTAGTCCCCCCGGACAGGGCTTGGGCAATGAGCAGTTCTTC
J gene: TRBJ2-6; V gene: TRBV7-2; clone size: once; D gene: NA; CDR3 protein: CASSLARVAGANVLTF; CDR3 DNA: TGTGCCAGCAGCTTAGCGCGGGTCGCTGGGGCCAACGTCCTGACTTTC
J gene: TRBJ2-1; V gene: TRBV29-1; clone size: once; D gene: TRBD1; CDR3 protein: CSTPDRVGYNEQFF; CDR3 DNA: TGCAGCACACCGGACAGGGTGGGGTACAATGAGCAGTTCTTC
J gene: TRBJ2-7; V gene: TRBV19; clone size: NA; D gene: NA; CDR3 protein: CASSIDWFGYEQYF; CDR3 DNA: TGTGCCAGTAGTATAGATTGGTTCGGCTACGAGCAGTACTTC
J gene: TRBJ2-3; V gene: TRBV4-3; clone size: NA; D gene: TRBD2; CDR3 protein: CASSQDYGLAGATSTDTQYF; CDR3 DNA: TGCGCCAGCAGCCAAGATTACGGGCTAGCGGGGGCGACTAGCACAGATACGCAGTATTTT
J gene: TRBJ2-2; V gene: TRBV11-2; clone size: NA; D gene: NA; CDR3 protein: CASSLEQLNTGELFF; CDR3 DNA: TGTGCCAGCAGCTTAGAACAGTTGAACACCGGGGAGCTGTTTTTT
J gene: TRBJ1-5; V gene: TRBV28; clone size: NA; D gene: NA; CDR3 protein: CASSRPRGSNQPQHF; CDR3 DNA: TGTGCCAGCAGCCGGCCCAGGGGAAGCAATCAGCCCCAGCATTTT
J gene: TRBJ2-5; V gene: TRBV18; clone size: NA; D gene: NA; CDR3 protein: CASSRGQTGETQYF; CDR3 DNA: TGTGCCAGCTCACGGGGGCAGACAGGAGAGACCCAGTACTTC
J gene: TRBJ2-7; V gene: TRBV27; clone size: few; D gene: TRBD1; CDR3 protein: CASRPDRVNSNEQYF; CDR3 DNA: TGTGCCAGCAGGCCCGACAGGGTCAATTCCAACGAGCAGTACTTC
J gene: TRBJ2-7; V gene: TRBV21-1; clone size: NA; D gene: NA; CDR3 protein: CAGGRGLIYSYEQYF; CDR3 DNA: TGTGCCGGCGGCCGAGGGCTCATCTACTCCTACGAGCAGTACTTC
J gene: TRBJ1-2; V gene: TRBV25-1; clone size: once; D gene: TRBD1; CDR3 protein: CASSEYSQGDGYTF; CDR3 DNA: TGTGCCAGCAGTGAATACTCCCAGGGGGATGGCTACACCTTC
J gene: TRBJ2-2; V gene: TRBV4-3; clone size: NA; D gene: TRBD2; CDR3 protein: CASSQRGGAGELFF; CDR3 DNA: TGCGCCAGCAGCCAGCGGGGGGGCGCCGGGGAGCTGTTTTTT
J gene: TRBJ2-5; V gene: TRBV7-9; clone size: few; D gene: NA; CDR3 protein: CASSLRQQETQYF; CDR3 DNA: TGTGCCAGCAGCTTACGGCAGCAAGAGACCCAGTACTTC
J gene: TRBJ2-5; V gene: TRBV6-1; clone size: NA; D gene: TRBD1; CDR3 protein: CASSEFGRGPKTQYF; CDR3 DNA: TGTGCCAGCAGTGAATTTGGCAGGGGGCCGAAGACCCAGTACTTC
J gene: TRBJ2-3; V gene: TRBV6-1; clone size: NA; D gene: NA; CDR3 protein: CASSELGDTQYF; CDR3 DNA: TGTGCCAGCAGTGAATTGGGAGATACGCAGTATTTT
J gene: TRBJ1-1; V gene: TRBV11-2; clone size: NA; D gene: NA; CDR3 protein: CASRKQGNTEAFF; CDR3 DNA: TGTGCCAGCAGAAAGCAGGGGAACACTGAAGCTTTCTTT
J gene: TRBJ1-5; V gene: TRBV18; clone size: NA; D gene: NA; CDR3 protein: CASSPLPPGTVEQPQHF; CDR3 DNA: TGTGCCAGCTCACCTTTGCCGCCCGGGACCGTGGAGCAGCCCCAGCATTTT
J gene: TRBJ1-2; V gene: TRBV6-6; clone size: NA; D gene: NA; CDR3 protein: CASSYSTVYGYTF; CDR3 DNA: TGTGCCAGCAGTTACTCGACGGTTTATGGCTACACCTTC
J gene: TRBJ2-3; V gene: TRBV19; clone size: NA; D gene: NA; CDR3 protein: CASSIGFGGTQYF; CDR3 DNA: TGTGCCAGTAGTATAGGTTTCGGAGGTACGCAGTATTTT
J gene: TRBJ2-7; V gene: TRBV7-6; clone size: NA; D gene: NA; CDR3 protein: CASSPLDEQYF; CDR3 DNA: TGTGCCAGCAGCCCCCTAGACGAGCAGTACTTC
J gene: TRBJ1-5; V gene: TRBV27; clone size: NA; D gene: NA; CDR3 protein: CASSLWGVGNQPQHF; CDR3 DNA: TGTGCCAGCAGTTTATGGGGGGTCGGCAATCAGCCCCAGCATTTT
J gene: TRBJ2-7; V gene: TRBV6-6; clone size: NA; D gene: TRBD2; CDR3 protein: CASLGAGESYEQYF; CDR3 DNA: TGTGCCAGCCTCGGAGCGGGGGAGTCCTACGAGCAGTACTTC
J gene: TRBJ2-2; V gene: TRBV7-9; clone size: NA; D gene: TRBD1; CDR3 protein: CASGQGSNTGELFF; CDR3 DNA: TGTGCCAGTGGACAGGGATCGAACACCGGGGAGCTGTTTTTT
J gene: TRBJ2-3; V gene: TRBV25-1; clone size: NA; D gene: TRBD2; CDR3 protein: CASSDSQRGGQSDTQYF; CDR3 DNA: TGTGCCAGCAGCGATTCCCAGCGGGGGGGGCAGTCAGATACGCAGTATTTT
J gene: TRBJ2-3; V gene: TRBV5-5; clone size: NA; D gene: TRBD1; CDR3 protein: CASSSMQGVGTDTQYF; CDR3 DNA: TGTGCCAGCAGCTCCATGCAGGGGGTAGGCACAGATACGCAGTATTTT
J gene: TRBJ1-2; V gene: TRBV6-1; clone size: NA; D gene: NA; CDR3 protein: CASSPGKYGYTF; CDR3 DNA: TGTGCCAGCAGCCCGGGAAAATATGGCTACACCTTC
J gene: TRBJ2-3; V gene: TRBV14; clone size: few; D gene: TRBD2; CDR3 protein: CASSQDSTSGGIRNTQYF; CDR3 DNA: TGTGCCAGCAGCCAAGATTCGACCAGCGGGGGAATAAGGAATACGCAGTATTTT
J gene: TRBJ2-3; V gene: TRBV6-1; clone size: once; D gene: NA; CDR3 protein: CASSVSTSRDTQYF; CDR3 DNA: TGTGCCAGCAGTGTTTCGACTTCGAGAGATACGCAGTATTTT
J gene: TRBJ2-1; V gene: TRBV19; clone size: NA; D gene: TRBD2; CDR3 protein: CASSITGGGYNEQFF; CDR3 DNA: TGTGCCAGTAGTATCACCGGGGGGGGCTACAATGAGCAGTTCTTC
J gene: TRBJ2-1; V gene: TRBV19; clone size: NA; D gene: NA; CDR3 protein: CASSRRLVGDEQFF; CDR3 DNA: TGTGCCAGTAGTAGAAGACTAGTAGGCGATGAGCAGTTCTTC
J gene: TRBJ2-3; V gene: TRBV10-3; clone size: NA; D gene: TRBD1; CDR3 protein: CAISINRGRGSTDTQYF; CDR3 DNA: TGTGCCATCAGTATTAACAGGGGGCGAGGATCCACAGATACGCAGTATTTT
J gene: TRBJ1-3; V gene: TRBV5-1; clone size: NA; D gene: TRBD1; CDR3 protein: CASSPQGTGNTIYF; CDR3 DNA: TGCGCCAGCAGCCCACAGGGGACGGGAAACACCATATATTTT
J gene: TRBJ1-2; V gene: TRBV6-5; clone size: NA; D gene: NA; CDR3 protein: CASSYSGAFNYGYTF; CDR3 DNA: TGTGCCAGCAGTTACAGCGGGGCTTTTAACTATGGCTACACCTTC
J gene: TRBJ2-1; V gene: TRBV7-8; clone size: NA; D gene: TRBD2; CDR3 protein: CASATGLAGGTSSYNEQFF; CDR3 DNA: TGTGCCAGCGCTACCGGGCTAGCGGGGGGGACTAGCTCCTACAATGAGCAGTTCTTC
J gene: TRBJ2-7; V gene: TRBV19; clone size: NA; D gene: NA; CDR3 protein: CASSIVASYEQYF; CDR3 DNA: TGTGCCAGTAGTATAGTCGCCTCCTACGAGCAGTACTTC
J gene: TRBJ1-1; V gene: TRBV5-1; clone size: NA; D gene: NA; CDR3 protein: CASSLGSTEAFF; CDR3 DNA: TGCGCCAGCAGCTTGGGTAGCACTGAAGCTTTCTTT
J gene: TRBJ1-1; V gene: TRBV6-4; clone size: NA; D gene: NA; CDR3 protein: CASSEEAFMNTEAFF; CDR3 DNA: TGTGCCAGCAGTGAAGAGGCATTTATGAACACTGAAGCTTTCTTT
J gene: TRBJ1-6; V gene: TRBV27; clone size: NA; D gene: NA; CDR3 protein: CASSLLRGGGNSPLHF; CDR3 DNA: TGTGCCAGCAGTTTACTTAGGGGAGGGGGAAATTCACCCCTCCACTTT
J gene: TRBJ1-4; V gene: TRBV6-5; clone size: NA; D gene: NA; CDR3 protein: CASSSWSNEKLFF; CDR3 DNA: TGTGCCAGCAGTTCTTGGTCTAATGAAAAACTGTTTTTT
J gene: TRBJ2-7; V gene: TRBV30; clone size: NA; D gene: TRBD1; CDR3 protein: CAWSVLGETGGYEQYF; CDR3 DNA: TGTGCCTGGAGTGTACTAGGTGAGACAGGGGGCTACGAGCAGTACTTC
J gene: TRBJ2-7; V gene: TRBV11-2; clone size: NA; D gene: NA; CDR3 protein: CASRGGGPSSYEQYF; CDR3 DNA: TGTGCCAGTAGAGGGGGGGGCCCTAGCTCCTACGAGCAGTACTTC
J gene: TRBJ1-5; V gene: TRBV2; clone size: NA; D gene: NA; CDR3 protein: CASSSSYSNQPQHF; CDR3 DNA: TGTGCCAGCAGTTCCAGCTATAGCAATCAGCCCCAGCATTTT
J gene: TRBJ2-3; V gene: TRBV5-4; clone size: NA; D gene: TRBD1; CDR3 protein: CASSTGQGLADTQYF; CDR3 DNA: TGTGCCAGCAGCACGGGACAGGGGTTGGCAGATACGCAGTATTTT
J gene: TRBJ2-5; V gene: TRBV30; clone size: few; D gene: NA; CDR3 protein: CAWSVQETQYF; CDR3 DNA: TGTGCCTGGAGTGTGCAAGAGACCCAGTACTTC
J gene: TRBJ1-4; V gene: TRBV11-2; clone size: NA; D gene: NA; CDR3 protein: CASSPGVGGGNEKLFF; CDR3 DNA: TGTGCCAGCAGCCCAGGGGTCGGGGGAGGTAATGAAAAACTGTTTTTT